These T cell receptor beta chains were read from a single sample in a study of blood T cell repertoires in COVID-19. Assay: immunoSEQ multiplex PCR; the TCRdb copy retains only in-frame clones and omits some. The table has over 15,000 clones, approximately 80% seen once. Sequencing input: peripheral blood. The receptors originated from a man aged 80 or over with active COVID-19. Each CDR3 is given with its conserved first and last residue. Clone size is given for some rows only: seen once, a few or many times, or a class if the clone is expanded.

-	TRBV3-1/TRBV3-2	TRBJ1-5	CASSHGQVSNQPQHF
-	TRBV5-6	TRBJ1-2	CASSFPSLTGDYGYTF
-	TRBV5-1	TRBJ2-1	CASSPGWSSYNEQFF
-	TRBV20-1	TRBJ2-3	CSAHVTNTQYF
-	TRBV21-1	TRBJ2-1	CASSIDGRAFDNEQFF
-	TRBV11-3	TRBJ2-3	CASSSRGTDTQYF
-	TRBV28	TRBJ2-1	CASSLQTSGNEQFF
-	TRBV7-2	TRBJ2-7	CASSLAPGVGHEQYF
-	TRBV27	TRBJ2-2	CASSSGTRSNTGELFF
few	TRBV5-4	TRBJ2-2	CASSSVTGNTGELFF
few	TRBV28	TRBJ2-1	CASSLGDTGSDEQFF
-	TRBV7-2	TRBJ2-3	CASSAQTSFPDTQYF
-	TRBV10-3	TRBJ2-6	CAISDGGLAGAGANVLTF
-	TRBV15	TRBJ1-4	CATSRDDSINEKLFF
-	TRBV27	TRBJ2-1	CASSLYNEGYNEQFF
once	TRBV11-3	TRBJ2-3	CASSFGQGATDTQYF
-	TRBV28	-	CATGTSGNYEQYF
-	TRBV6-5	TRBJ1-2	CASTLRSGLYGYTF
-	TRBV30	TRBJ2-5	CAWSTARETQYF
-	TRBV5-4	TRBJ2-1	CASSFGTGDEQFF
-	TRBV5-6	TRBJ2-5	CASSLYGSGRVWETQYF
-	TRBV5-1	TRBJ2-6	CASSLGASSGANVLTF
-	TRBV18	TRBJ2-1	CASSNLPSDSISYNEQFF
once	TRBV18	TRBJ1-2	CASSPVGANYGYTF
-	TRBV28	TRBJ2-5	CASSSSGETQYF
-	TRBV2	TRBJ2-7	CASSEEPGGAYEQYF
-	TRBV28	TRBJ1-1	CASSILGTAINTEAFF
-	TRBV20-1	TRBJ2-1	CSASPRRAEQFF
once	TRBV27	TRBJ2-3	CATAPTARPSTDTQYF
-	TRBV9	TRBJ2-7	CASSPTPTGGYEQYF
once	TRBV5-1	TRBJ2-1	CASSLAGREGYNEQFF
-	TRBV28	TRBJ1-3	CASSVLRTGGGNTIYF
-	TRBV24-1	TRBJ2-5	CATSDFATGQETQYF
-	TRBV5-1	TRBJ2-1	CASSLGHTSYNEQFF
-	TRBV10-2	TRBJ2-7	CASSEGALGLAGVSYEQYF
few	TRBV27	TRBJ2-1	CATVPSGSNEQFF
-	TRBV3-1/TRBV3-2	TRBJ2-1	CASSPRYPEQFF
-	TRBV27	TRBJ2-1	CASSLPGQGLNNEQFF
-	TRBV5-6	TRBJ2-7	CASSPREALYEQYF
-	TRBV19	TRBJ2-7	CASSIYGGPSPLSYEQYF